This T cell receptor (beta chain) was sequenced for a study of cytomegalovirus exposure and HLA in healthy donors. For this clone: Its antigen is still unknown.

Study-level points and caveats: The authors enumerated 164 TCR beta chains as linked to cytomegalovirus.

PCR used 60 Vbeta primers and 13 Jbeta primers. TCRdb's table, derived via immunoSEQ multiplex PCR, lists solely in-frame clones and lacks some. The sample contains a few hundred thousand clones, nearly 95% of which appear only once. This sequence originates from a girl aged 2 to 9 in good health and CMV-seronegative. Sequencing was carried out using PBMCs.

This CDR3 is CATSRETPLAKNIQYF. The CDR3 nucleotides read TGTGCCACCAGCAGAGAAACACCCTTAGCCAAAAACATTCAGTACTTC. The chain combines TRBV15 with TRBJ2-4; D call uncertain. Germline CDR1 is LNHNV and CDR2 is YYDKDF (reference sequence). This CDR3 has 16 residues. V dropped 0 bases and J dropped 0 bases, with 9 bases sitting between them.